The clone carrying this T cell receptor (beta chain) appeared once. The antigen remains undetermined. Trimming stripped 3 bases from V and 0 bases from J, with 7 bases between. The CDR3 has 14 amino acids. The germline CDR1 and CDR2 sequences are LNHDA and SQIVND (reference sequence). This sample was taken from a study of cytomegalovirus exposure and HLA in healthy donors. About the research overall: Prior work identified 117 million unique TCR beta sequences in around 170 million T cells. Study results and limitations: The study designated 150 or so TCR beta chains cytomegalovirus-associated. Segments of the TCR beta V type were, in most cases, productive about 90% or about 30% of the time in an earlier analysis. An observed cluster of highly shared sequence variants was recorded as a likely sequencing artifact.

The PCR had 60 Vbeta and 13 Jbeta primers. TCRdb's copy holds only in-frame clones and misses some; the assay was immunoSEQ multiplex PCR. The sample holds about 99,000 clones; 76% are singletons and the top ten take roughly 5.4%. The rearrangement joins TRBV19 to TRBJ2-3; no reliable D call. The TCR sequence derives from a woman in her late teens or twenties in good health and CMV-seropositive. The sequencing sample was made of PBMCs. The CDR3 nucleotides read TGTGCCAGTAGTATGGGCAGAAGCACAGATACGCAGTATTTT. Amino acids: CASSMGRSTDTQYF. Looking up the rest from reference TRBV19 and TRBJ2-3 gives the full variable domain: DGGITQSPKYLFRKEGQNVTLSCEQNLNHDAMYWYRQDPGQGLRLIYYSQIVNDFQKGDIAEGYSVSREKKESFPLTVTSAQKNPTAFYLCASSMGRSTDTQYFGPGTRLTVL.